This TCR beta chain was sequenced during a study of read filtering for tumor transcriptome and immune sequencing. Overall study findings and caveats: IR-seq and RNA-seq agreed better without single-read clonotypes.

This clonotype was recorded many times. The antigen is not known. CDR3 length equals 15 residues. Germline lookup yields CDR1 KGHDR and CDR2 SFDVKD. V dropped 7 bases and J dropped 2; count of bases not matched to a gene: 7. The library was built from 400 to 500 ng RNA with molecular barcoded adaptors for alpha/delta and beta/gamma chains. TCRdb recomputed calls from the reads with MiXCR, one row per CDR3 protein. This repertoire shows 49,000 or so distinct CDR3 sequences, 12% found once; its top ten account for about 14%. This chain uses TRBV24-1 with TRBJ1-5, with TRBD1 matching 7 bases. The specimen was a population of CD138-negative cells sorted from bone marrow. This receptor was identified in a donor over 35 with multiple myeloma. Here the CDR3 reads CATSKTGTGNQPQHF. Here the CDR3 DNA reads TGTGCCACCAGCAAGACAGGGACGGGCAATCAGCCCCAGCATTTT.